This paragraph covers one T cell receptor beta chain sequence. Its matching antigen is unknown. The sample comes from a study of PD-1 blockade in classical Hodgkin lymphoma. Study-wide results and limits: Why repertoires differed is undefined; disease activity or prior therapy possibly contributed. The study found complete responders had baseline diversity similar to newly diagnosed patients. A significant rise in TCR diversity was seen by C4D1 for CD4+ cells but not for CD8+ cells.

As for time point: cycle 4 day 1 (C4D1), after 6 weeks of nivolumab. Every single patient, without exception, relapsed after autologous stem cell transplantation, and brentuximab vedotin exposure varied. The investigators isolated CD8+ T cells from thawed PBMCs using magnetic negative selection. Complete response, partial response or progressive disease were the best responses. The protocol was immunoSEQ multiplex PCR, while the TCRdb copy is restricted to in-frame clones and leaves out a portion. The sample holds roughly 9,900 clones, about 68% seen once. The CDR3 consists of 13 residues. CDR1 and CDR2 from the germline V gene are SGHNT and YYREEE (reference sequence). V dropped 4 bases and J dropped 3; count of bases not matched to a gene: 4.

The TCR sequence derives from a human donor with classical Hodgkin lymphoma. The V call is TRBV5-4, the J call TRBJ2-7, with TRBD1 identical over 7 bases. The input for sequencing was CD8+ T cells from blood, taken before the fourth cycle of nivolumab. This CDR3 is CASSPTGDYEQYF. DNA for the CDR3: TGTGCCAGCAGCCCTACAGGGGACTACGAGCAGTACTTC.